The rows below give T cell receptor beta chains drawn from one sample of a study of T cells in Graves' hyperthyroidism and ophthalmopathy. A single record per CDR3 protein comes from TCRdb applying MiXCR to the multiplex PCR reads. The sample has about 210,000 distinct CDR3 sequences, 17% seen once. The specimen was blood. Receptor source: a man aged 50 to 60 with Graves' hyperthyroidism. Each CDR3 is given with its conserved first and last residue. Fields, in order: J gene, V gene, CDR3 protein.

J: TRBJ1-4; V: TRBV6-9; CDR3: CASSYRVRDEKLFF
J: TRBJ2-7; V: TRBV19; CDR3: CASSMRGGATTYEQYF
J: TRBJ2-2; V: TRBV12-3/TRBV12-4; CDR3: CASTFRGINTGELFF
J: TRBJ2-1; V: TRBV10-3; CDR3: CAISESSHVYNEQFF
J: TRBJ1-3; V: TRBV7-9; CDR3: CASSTATGLGNTIYF
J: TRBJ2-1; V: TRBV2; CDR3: CASSFTTSGSSYNEQFF
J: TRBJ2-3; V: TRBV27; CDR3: CASSSASGRIVDTQYF
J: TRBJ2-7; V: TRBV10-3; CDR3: CAIRTSGTFSYEQYF
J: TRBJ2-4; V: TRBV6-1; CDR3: CASSESNWAGYIQYF
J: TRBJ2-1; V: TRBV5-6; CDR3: CASSSSMLRSYNEQFF
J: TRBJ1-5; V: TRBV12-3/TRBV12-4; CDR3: CASTLYGNQPQHF
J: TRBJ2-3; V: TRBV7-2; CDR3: CASSYQTSTDTQYF
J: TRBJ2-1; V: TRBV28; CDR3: CASSFGHSSYNEQFF
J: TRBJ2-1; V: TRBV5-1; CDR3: CASSGGTSGAGNEQFF
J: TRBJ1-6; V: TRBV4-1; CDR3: CASSQEQGIYSPLHF
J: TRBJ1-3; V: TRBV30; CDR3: CAWSSLSGNTIYF
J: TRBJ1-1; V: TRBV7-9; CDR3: CASSLAVKDGAFF
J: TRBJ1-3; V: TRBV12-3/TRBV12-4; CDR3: CASSFAQGFFNTIYF
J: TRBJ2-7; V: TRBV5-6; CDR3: CASSGWTSGRLTYEQYF
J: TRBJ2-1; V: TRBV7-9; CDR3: CASSPQNPQDNEQFF
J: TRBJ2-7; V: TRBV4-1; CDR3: CASSQDERQNRYEQYF
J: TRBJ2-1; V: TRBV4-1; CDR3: CASSRNPNRLAGDYNEQFF
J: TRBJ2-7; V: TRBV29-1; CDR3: CSVDGQDSYEQYF
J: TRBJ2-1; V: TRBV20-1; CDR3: CSARDLGTSGIDEQFF
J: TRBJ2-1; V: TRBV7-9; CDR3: CASSLAGAGPYNEQFF
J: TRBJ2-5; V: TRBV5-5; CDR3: CASSLNYRGETQYF
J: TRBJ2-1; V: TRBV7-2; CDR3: CASSLLAGVGWDEQFF
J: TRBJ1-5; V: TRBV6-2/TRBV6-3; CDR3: CASSGDQVGRRVQPQHF
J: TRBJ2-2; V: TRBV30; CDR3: CAWKTGTSDTGELFF
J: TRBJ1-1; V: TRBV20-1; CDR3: CSAQTGAQIEAFF
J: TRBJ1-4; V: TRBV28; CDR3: CASSLRTAPNEKLFF
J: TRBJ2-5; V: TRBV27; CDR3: CASSLVAGGGETQYF
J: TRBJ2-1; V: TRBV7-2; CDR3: CASRLRGVDNEQFF
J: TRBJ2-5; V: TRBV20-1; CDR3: CSARDRMRGETQYF
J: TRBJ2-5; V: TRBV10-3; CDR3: CATQQERETQYF
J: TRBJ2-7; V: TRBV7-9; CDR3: CASSPSAHEQYF
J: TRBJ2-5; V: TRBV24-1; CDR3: CATSDRTGGEVETQYF
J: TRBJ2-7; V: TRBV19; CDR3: CASSIAHRAYEQYF
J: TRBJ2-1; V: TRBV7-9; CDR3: CANSLRGNEQFF
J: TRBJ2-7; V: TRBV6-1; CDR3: CASRNSGRHGKQYF
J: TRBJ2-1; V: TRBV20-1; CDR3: CSARDARDRVKYNEQFF
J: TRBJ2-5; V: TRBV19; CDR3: CASSIDRQTQYF
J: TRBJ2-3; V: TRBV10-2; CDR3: CASSEPGTQPADTQYF
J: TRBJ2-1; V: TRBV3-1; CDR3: CASSQWYNEQFF
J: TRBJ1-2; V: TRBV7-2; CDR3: CASSLVTGAFDYGYTF
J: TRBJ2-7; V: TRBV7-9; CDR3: CASSLVQFRAGVLSYEQYF
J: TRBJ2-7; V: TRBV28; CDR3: CASRRSVIGVYEQYF
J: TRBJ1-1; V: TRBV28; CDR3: CASSSTGGGYTEAFF
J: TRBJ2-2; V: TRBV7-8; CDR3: CASGRDRGTGELFF
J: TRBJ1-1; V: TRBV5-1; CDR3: CASSPYRNTEAFF
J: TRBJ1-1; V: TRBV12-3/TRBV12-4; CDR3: CASSQGQGLEAFF
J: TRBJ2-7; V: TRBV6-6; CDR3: CASSYQAGGRSYEQYF
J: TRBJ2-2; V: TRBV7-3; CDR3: CASSLSNAGELFF
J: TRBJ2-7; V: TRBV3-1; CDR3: CASSQGITLSYEQYF
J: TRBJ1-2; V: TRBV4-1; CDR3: CASSQVGQGAYGYTF
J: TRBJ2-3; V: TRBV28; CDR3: CASSTGSSGGLDTQYF
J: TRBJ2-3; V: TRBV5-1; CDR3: CASSLWLAGGGDTQYF